These 8 T cell receptor beta chains were all obtained from the same sample, sequenced in a study of blood T cells in healthy people across ages. Alongside a J-beta primer mix, a sample-barcoded 5' primer served in a second PCR lasting about 7 to 11 cycles. MiXCR, applied by TCRdb to the 5' RACE reads, yields one record per CDR3 protein. The sample holds around 990,000 distinct CDR3 sequences, about 25% seen once. This sample also appeared in a second study, on T cells of mothers and their children.

Sequenced sample: blood. These receptor sequences come from a girl aged 2-10 years in good health.

This clonotype was observed a few times. The V and J genes are TRBV6-5 and TRBJ2-1; D is undetermined. Germline assignment: CDR1 MNHEY and CDR2 SVGAGI. V was pared by 0 bases and J by 8 bases, with 20 bases between. The CDR3 runs 17 residues. CDR3 amino acids: CASSYSPGPQIGHEQFF. The CDR3, as DNA: TGTGCCAGCAGTTACTCGCCCGGGCCCCAAATCGGTCATGAGCAGTTCTTC.

The chain has TRBV29-1 and TRBJ2-5, with D tentatively TRBD2 (6 bases). The J call may be wrong; the DNA end is better matched by TRBJ2-1. The germline V gene encodes CDR1 SQVTM and CDR2 ANQGSEA. The CDR3 covers 12 residues. CDR3: CSAEALAREQFF. CDR3 sequence (DNA): TGCAGCGCCGAGGCCCTAGCGCGTGAGCAGTTCTTC.

The V and J genes are TRBV4-2 and TRBJ1-1; D is undetermined. V was trimmed by 1 base and J by 1 base, leaving 7 bases between them. This CDR3 is 14 amino acids long. Germline lookup yields CDR1 LGHNA and CDR2 YNFKEQ. The CDR3 DNA follows: TGTGCCAGCAGCCAAGGTTGGACGAACACTGAAGCTTTCTTT. Translation gives CASSQGWTNTEAFF.

This clonotype has only a few counts. The chain's CDR3 is CASSLLAKELFF. For the CDR3, the DNA is TGTGCCAGCAGCTTACTCGCTAAGGAGCTGTTTTTT. The chain uses TRBV11-2 and TRBJ2-2; D gene unclear. CDR3 length: 12 amino acids. Per the germline V gene, CDR1 is SGHAT and CDR2 is FQNNGV. The germline V and J ends were trimmed by 2 bases and 10 bases, with 8 bases remaining between them.

The chain carries TRBV6-6 and TRBJ1-4; D possibly corresponds to TRBD1 (6 bases). V shed 10 bases and J shed 5 bases, with 14 bases lying between them. Germline V gives CDR1 MNHNY, CDR2 SVGAGI (reference sequence). The CDR3 sequence is 13 residues long. CDR3 sequence: CATWWGRNEKLFF. The CDR3 DNA reads TGTGCCACTTGGTGGGGGCGGAATGAAAAACTGTTTTTT.

The V gene is TRBV20-1, the J gene TRBJ2-1; 7 nucleotides align to TRBD2. This CDR3 spans 15 amino acids. The germline CDR1 and CDR2 sequences are DFQATT and SNEGSKA (reference sequence). V shed 3 bases, J shed 0 bases, and the junction held 5 bases outside the gene matches. CDR3 sequence (DNA): TGCAGTGCTAGTTTCGGGGGGAACTCCTACAATGAGCAGTTCTTC. Its protein product is CSASFGGNSYNEQFF.

Regarding this clonotype: At one of its ends the junction is not consistent with the germline gene, which may arise from a read error. The rearrangement uses TRBV20-1 and TRBJ2-5; 7 nucleotides align to TRBD1. The V gene's germline CDR1 is DFQATT and CDR2 SNEGSKA (reference sequence). This CDR3 has 15 residues. The CDR3 DNA is TGCAGCGCTAGAGATCGGGACAGATTCCAAGAGACCCAGTACTTC. It translates to CSARDRDRFQETQYF.

This clonotype appeared a few times. The chain couples TRBV12-3 or TRBV12-4 to TRBJ2-7, with D possibly TRBD1 on 7 matching bases. The CDR3 totals 12 residues. V shed 3 bases and J shed 8 bases, with 11 bases lying between them. The CDR3 loop is CASSFSGGKQYF. CDR3 nucleotides: TGTGCCAGCAGTTTTTCAGGGGGGAAGCAGTACTTC.